This record concerns one T cell receptor (beta chain) sequence. Its antigen is still unknown. These data are taken from a study of OX40 agonist ivuxolimab in advanced cancers. Turning to the study itself: Given to patients was ivuxolimab, an agonistic anti-OX40 (CD134) antibody.

Points from the study as a whole: At 0.1 to 3.0 mg/kg, clonal expansion of CD4+ and CD8+ blood T cells had occurred by week 6.

Per the germline V gene, CDR1 is LGHNA and CDR2 is YNFKEQ. Trimming removed 1 base at V and 2 bases at J, with 9 bases between. The CDR3 runs to 15 residues. The data were produced by immunoSEQ multiplex PCR, yet TCRdb's version contains in-frame clones alone and is incomplete. The sample consists of about 94,000 clones, over 75% of them appearing once. The chain carries TRBV4-2 and TRBJ1-5; D is perhaps TRBD1 (5 bases). The sequence derives from an adult with an advanced solid tumor such as melanoma, head and neck, liver or kidney cancer. The specimen was CD4+ or CD8+ T cells sorted from blood, collected in a trial of the OX40 agonist ivuxolimab. The CDR3 nucleotides are TGTGCCAGCAGCCAAGCAGGGTATGGCAATCAGCCCCAGCATTTT. Protein product: CASSQAGYGNQPQHF.